Shown below are 23 T cell receptor beta chains from a single sample sequenced in a study of T cells in Graves' hyperthyroidism and ophthalmopathy. RNA transcripts were the template for amplifying TCR beta CDR3 regions. A first-round RT-PCR of the TCR CDR3 used the HTBI primer set. TCRdb passed the multiplex PCR reads through MiXCR, listing each CDR3 protein once. The top ten hold 7% to 7.5% of the sample, which has 660,000 or so distinct CDR3 sequences, 45% seen once. The sequenced sample consisted of peripheral blood or thyroid tissue (not recorded which). The receptor set was obtained from an adult man with Graves' disease, either hyperthyroidism or ophthalmopathy (not recorded which).

This clonotype showed up many times. V is TRBV10-2 and J is TRBJ1-6; D is possibly TRBD1 (5 bases). Germline V lookup: CDR1 WSHSY, CDR2 SAAADI. CDR3 length equals 14 residues. Between the trimmed V and J ends, which lost 7 bases and 2 bases, there was a span of 9 bases. The CDR3 DNA is TGCGCCAGCAATATGGGGCCCTATAATTCACCCCTCCACTTT. The encoded protein is CASNMGPYNSPLHF.

Many counts were recorded for this clonotype. The chain uses TRBV7-8 and TRBJ2-7; no clear D. V shed 1 base and J shed 3 bases, with 7 bases lying between them. Germline V gene lookup returns CDR1 SGHVS and CDR2 FQNEAQ. The CDR3 has 13 amino acids. The CDR3 here is CASSLGSNYEQYF. Here the CDR3 DNA reads TGTGCCAGCAGCTTAGGCAGCAACTACGAGCAGTACTTC.

In this sample, this clonotype turned up a few times. The chain joins TRBV28 to TRBJ1-2, with 7 bases identical to TRBD1. V lost 8 bases to trimming and J lost 5 bases; unmatched junction nucleotides: 8. Germline V gene sequence: CDR1 MDHEN, CDR2 SYDVKM. CDR3 length equals 13 residues. The CDR3 DNA sequence: TGTGCCAGCGGGATACAGGGGAAATATGGCTACACCTTC. Protein: CASGIQGKYGYTF.

This clonotype has a handful of counts. The rearrangement uses TRBV25-1 and TRBJ1-3, with D tentatively TRBD1 (5 bases). V was pared by 1 base and J by 7 bases, with 11 bases between. This CDR3 comprises 14 residues. CDR1 and CDR2 (germline): MGHDK, SYGVNS. This chain's CDR3 is CASSESQGMNTIYF. CDR3 nucleotide sequence: TGTGCCAGCAGTGAATCTCAGGGCATGAACACCATATATTTT. Full variable domain (outside the CDR3, taken from reference TRBV25-1 and TRBJ1-3): EADIYQTPRYLVIGTGKKITLECSQTMGHDKMYWYQQDPGMELHLIHYSYGVNSTEKGDLSSESTVSRIRTEHFPLTLESARPSHTSQYLCASSESQGMNTIYFGEGSWLTVV.

This clonotype occurred many times. The genes are TRBV20-1 and TRBJ2-5; no reliable D call. This CDR3 region has 13 residues. Germline V gives CDR1 DFQATT, CDR2 SNEGSKA (reference sequence). V lost 0 bases and J 2 bases, leaving 7 bases between the germline ends. The CDR3 DNA is TGCAGTGCTAGAGATCCCAGGCAAGAGACCCAGTACTTC. Translation gives CSARDPRQETQYF.

The chain recombines TRBV29-1 with TRBJ1-1; TRBD1 matches at 7 bases. The CDR3 is made up of 12 amino acids. Germline values: CDR1 SQVTM, CDR2 ANQGSEA. J was trimmed by 7 bases and V by 6 bases; bases with no gene match: 8. As DNA, the CDR3 is TGCAGCGTGAGGCGACAGGGAGATGAAGCTTTCTTT. This translates into CSVRRQGDEAFF.

This clonotype was observed at least ten times. The V call is TRBV7-2, the J call TRBJ1-3; the D is unclear. Trimming pared 4 bases from V and 0 bases from J, leaving 10 bases between. Looked up from germline, CDR1 is SGHTA and CDR2 is FQGNSA. CDR3 length: 15 amino acids. The CDR3 loop is CASSSPDLSGNTIYF. The DNA of the CDR3 is TGTGCCAGCAGCTCACCCGACCTCTCTGGAAACACCATATATTTT. Supplemented by reference TRBV7-2 and TRBJ1-3, the full variable domain reads GAGVSQSPSNKVTEKGKDVELRCDPISGHTALYWYRQSLGQGLEFLIYFQGNSAPDKSGLPSDRFSAERTGGSVSTLTIQRTQQEDSAVYLCASSSPDLSGNTIYFGEGSWLTVV.

On this clonotype: At one end the junction does not follow the germline gene, possibly because of a read error. The V gene is TRBV7-6, the J gene TRBJ2-5; TRBD1 might be the D (5 bases). The CDR3 runs to 15 residues. The germline V gene has CDR1 SGHVS and CDR2 FNYEAQ. CDR3 region: CASSLDQGPAETQYF. The CDR3 DNA is TGTGCCAGCAGTTTAGACCAGGGCCCCGCAGAGACCCAGTACTTC.

The CDR3 loop reads CSVADSAYEQYF. The CDR3 coding sequence is TGCAGCGTTGCCGACTCTGCCTACGAGCAGTACTTC. The chain joins TRBV29-1 to TRBJ2-7, with D unresolved. The length of the CDR3 is 12 residues. Germline V gives CDR1 SQVTM, CDR2 ANQGSEA. V lost 4 bases and J 2 bases, leaving 9 bases between the germline ends.

A few counts support this clonotype. The chain has TRBV12-3 or TRBV12-4 and TRBJ2-5, with TRBD1 identical over 9 bases. CDR3 length: 16 residues. V dropped 6 bases and J dropped 5; count of bases not matched to a gene: 13. Here the CDR3 reads CASSPTTGGHRETQYF. The CDR3 DNA sequence: TGTGCCAGCAGCCCCACTACAGGGGGCCATCGGGAGACCCAGTACTTC.

CDR3 sequence reads: CASSPPGRQETQYF. The CDR3 DNA follows: TGTGCCAGCAGCCCCCCAGGGAGGCAAGAGACCCAGTACTTC. The rearrangement joins TRBV13 to TRBJ2-5; tentative D call: TRBD2 (6 bases). V was trimmed by 5 bases and J by 2 bases, leaving 12 bases between them. Germline V lookup: CDR1 PRHDT, CDR2 FYEKMQ (reference sequence). This CDR3 has 14 residues. The whole variable domain, remainder taken from reference TRBV13 and TRBJ2-5, is AAGVIQSPRHLIKEKRETATLKCYPIPRHDTVYWYQQGPGQDPQFLISFYEKMQSDKGSIPDRFSAQQFSDYHSELNMSSLELGDSALYFCASSPPGRQETQYFGPGTRLLVL.

This clonotype occurred a few times. The chain combines TRBV7-3 with TRBJ2-2; 10 nucleotides agree with TRBD1. Germline-derived CDR1 and CDR2 are SGHTA and FQGTGA. This CDR3 has 15 residues. V shed 3 bases and J 4 bases; nucleotides not matched to a gene: 2. The CDR3 loop is CASSFDRGRTGELFF. In DNA, the CDR3 is TGTGCCAGCAGCTTTGACAGGGGGCGCACCGGGGAGCTGTTTTTT.

This clonotype was picked up many times. The genes are TRBV29-1 and TRBJ2-7, with D possibly TRBD1 on 5 matching bases. V lost 4 bases and J 3 bases, leaving 10 bases between the germline ends. This CDR3 comprises 12 residues. Germline-derived CDR1 and CDR2 are SQVTM and ANQGSEA. The CDR3 reads CSVADKNYEQYF. As DNA, the CDR3 is TGCAGCGTTGCGGACAAAAACTACGAGCAGTACTTC.

The V gene is TRBV20-1, the J gene TRBJ2-5; 7 bases agree with TRBD1. V trimming: 1 base; J trimming: 2 bases; junction bases outside the gene matches: 10. Germline-derived CDR1 and CDR2 are DFQATT and SNEGSKA (reference sequence). CDR3 length equals 16 residues. DNA for the CDR3: TGCAGTGCTAGAGGTTGGTCGGGACAGCCACAAGAGACCCAGTACTTC. Amino acid sequence: CSARGWSGQPQETQYF.

This clonotype was counted ten times or more. This CDR3 is CASGGYRGDEQYF. The CDR3 DNA sequence: TGTGCCAGCGGGGGGTACCGTGGTGACGAGCAGTACTTC. The chain has TRBV2 and TRBJ2-7; D is perhaps TRBD2 (6 bases). The germline gives CDR1 SNHLY, CDR2 FYNNEI. The V and J ends lost 8 bases and 5 bases respectively, with 16 bases between them. This CDR3 spans 13 amino acids.

This clonotype was counted a few times. V usage is TRBV12-3 or TRBV12-4 and J usage is TRBJ1-3; D is unclear. The ends were cut back, 6 bases at V and 5 bases at J, with 14 bases in the middle. The CDR3 runs 14 residues. This CDR3 is CASSQAGGRNTIYF. The CDR3 region has the DNA TGTGCCAGCAGCCAAGCCGGAGGGAGAAACACCATATATTTT.

This clonotype was detected ten times or more. The chain couples TRBV7-7 to TRBJ2-2, with no clear D. Trimming left V 1 base short and J 6 bases short, with 12 bases between. The CDR3 is 15 amino acids. The V gene's germline CDR1 is SSHAT and CDR2 FNYEAQ (reference sequence). The CDR3 DNA sequence: TGTGCCAGCAGCTTAGGTGGACGGAGCTCCGGGGAGCTGTTTTTT. Amino acids: CASSLGGRSSGELFF. The full variable domain, rest sourced from reference TRBV7-7 and TRBJ2-2, is GAGVSQSPRYKVTKRGQDVTLRCDPISSHATLYWYQQALGQGPEFLTYFNYEAQPDKSGLPSDRFSAERPEGSISTLTIQRTEQRDSAMYRCASSLGGRSSGELFFGEGSRLTVL.

This clonotype was detected only a few times. The chain is built from TRBV14 and TRBJ1-1, with 7 nucleotides matching TRBD1. V trimming: 4 bases; J trimming: 4 bases; junction bases outside the gene matches: 6. The CDR3 consists of 14 residues. Germline loops: CDR1 SGHDN, CDR2 FVKESK. This CDR3 reads CASSLLTGTTEAFF. The CDR3 DNA is TGTGCCAGCAGCCTCCTGACAGGGACCACTGAAGCTTTCTTT.

V is TRBV10-3 and J is TRBJ2-5, with 8 bases aligning to TRBD2. This CDR3 comprises 13 residues. Germline V gene sequence: CDR1 ENHRY, CDR2 SYGVKD. The junction had 9 bases not matched to a gene; V was cut back by 11 bases and J by 4 bases. CDR3 region: CAGGTGGAETQYF. CDR3 nucleotide sequence: TGTGCCGGGGGTACCGGGGGGGCAGAGACCCAGTACTTC.

The chain has TRBV2 and TRBJ1-2, with D tentatively TRBD1 (5 bases). The CDR3 spans 16 residues. Germline-derived CDR1 and CDR2 are SNHLY and FYNNEI. The V end was cut by 2 bases, the J end by 8 bases, with 21 bases between. CDR3 coding DNA: TGTGCCAGCAGTGAAAGTGTGGGAGCCGGGACCGACGGCTACACCTTC. Translating gives CASSESVGAGTDGYTF.

V is TRBV5-4 and J is TRBJ2-2; no definite D call. V was shortened by 1 base and J by 6 bases, with 19 bases between the two germline ends. Per the germline V gene, CDR1 is SGHNT and CDR2 is YYREEE (reference sequence). The CDR3 runs 17 residues. Written as DNA, the CDR3 is TGTGCCAGCAGCTTGTTACTTGCGCCTTTAGTAGCCGGGGAGCTGTTTTTT. Its translation: CASSLLLAPLVAGELFF. The full variable domain, with the rest looked up from reference TRBV5-4 and TRBJ2-2, is ETGVTQSPTHLIKTRGQQVTLRCSSQSGHNTVSWYQQALGQGPQFIFQYYREEENGRGNFPPRFSGLQFPNYSSELNVNALELDDSALYLCASSLLLAPLVAGELFFGEGSRLTVL.

This rearrangement joins TRBV15 to TRBJ1-1, with a weak D call TRBD1 (5 bases). V was trimmed by 3 bases and J by 6 bases, leaving 14 bases between them. The V gene's germline CDR1 is LNHNV and CDR2 YYDKDF (reference sequence). The CDR3 spans 14 residues. CDR3 sequence (DNA): TGTGCCACCAGCAGGGGTGCAGGGTACTCTGAAGCTTTCTTT. It encodes CATSRGAGYSEAFF.

This clonotype was observed a single time. V usage is TRBV2 and J usage is TRBJ1-4; a possible D gene is TRBD1 (6 bases). Germline V gene sequence: CDR1 SNHLY, CDR2 FYNNEI. The V end was cut by 5 bases, the J end by 5 bases, with 12 bases between. The CDR3 consists of 14 residues. The CDR3 protein is CASSMDSGNEKLFF. CDR3 DNA sequence: TGTGCCAGCAGTATGGACAGCGGAAATGAAAAACTGTTTTTT. The full variable domain, in which reference TRBV2 and TRBJ1-4 provide the parts outside the CDR3, is EPEVTQTPSHQVTQMGQEVILRCVPISNHLYFYWYRQILGQKVEFLVSFYNNEISEKSEIFDDQFSVERPDGSNFTLKIRSTKLEDSAMYFCASSMDSGNEKLFFGSGTQLSVL.